This T cell receptor (beta chain) was observed in a study of early T cells in non-severe SARS-CoV-2 infection. The wider study: Sequencing of unsorted whole blood was done on bulk RNA, leaving chains unpaired. The study, taken as a whole, reports: The VDJdb matching leaned toward anti-spike CD8 responses and overlooked private and CD4 specificities.

The protocol attached unique molecular identifiers to individual cDNA molecules. MiXCR, run by TCRdb on the 5' RACE reads, gives a single entry per CDR3 protein. The profile shows over 85,000 distinct CDR3 sequences, roughly 17% of them singletons. Deletions cut 8 bases from V and 8 bases from J, with 21 bases between. The CDR3 length is 14 residues. Per germline, CDR1 SNHLY and CDR2 FYNNEI. This clonotype was recorded at least ten times. What it binds is unknown. V is TRBV2 and J is TRBJ1-1; D is unclear. Material for sequencing was whole blood. The sequence was collected from an adult who was a healthcare worker with PCR-confirmed SARS-CoV-2 infection or an uninfected control (not recorded which). The CDR3 region is CASGEDEPDPEAFF. The CDR3 DNA reads TGTGCCAGCGGGGAGGACGAACCCGACCCCGAAGCTTTCTTT.